This TCR beta chain was identified in a study of T cells in Graves' hyperthyroidism and ophthalmopathy. General study results and limits: Peripheral blood also featured most of the thyroid clonotypes expanded above 0.001.

Calling Graves' hyperthyroidism stable meant ophthalmopathy did not progress within 18 months. Researchers barred patients who had uncontrolled infection, other autoimmune disease, pregnancy or lactation. The PBMCs were taken from around 9 ml of fresh peripheral blood. Researchers took RNA transcripts and amplified the TCR beta CDR3 regions from them. In the first-round RT-PCR of the TCR CDR3, the HTBI primer set was used. MiXCR, run by TCRdb on the multiplex PCR reads, gives a single entry per CDR3 protein. The sample yields approximately 370,000 distinct CDR3 sequences, about 15% seen once. This clonotype appeared many times. The antigen is unknown. Between the trimmed V and J ends, which lost 1 base and 5 bases, there was a span of 5 bases. From germline, CDR1 is MDHEN and CDR2 SYDVKM. CDR3 length equals 12 residues.

The clonotype originates from a woman younger than 45 with Graves' hyperthyroidism. The sample taken for sequencing was blood. This chain connects TRBV28 to TRBJ1-1; D not certain. The DNA for the CDR3 is TGTGCCAGCAGTTTATTCCTGACTGAAGCTTTCTTT. Amino acid sequence: CASSLFLTEAFF. The variable domain in full, completed from reference TRBV28 and TRBJ1-1, reads DVKVTQSSRYLVKRTGEKVFLECVQDMDHENMFWYRQDPGLGLRLIYFSYDVKMKEKGDIPEGYSVSREKKERFSLILESASTNQTSMYLCASSLFLTEAFFGQGTRLTVV.